The 15 T cell receptor beta chains reported below all come from one sample, sequenced in a study of cytomegalovirus exposure and HLA in healthy donors. It was with 60 Vbeta and 13 Jbeta primers that the PCR ran. The protocol was immunoSEQ multiplex PCR, while the TCRdb copy is restricted to in-frame clones and leaves out a portion. The profile covers over 150,000 clones, with 77% appearing a single time and about 1.4% taken by the ten largest. Specimen: PBMCs. The receptors were sampled from a woman aged 25 to 39 in good health and CMV-seropositive.

CDR3 sequence (DNA): TGTGCCTGGAGGGCAGGGGCGCGGACCGGGGAGCTGTTTTTT. Residues: CAWRAGARTGELFF. This sequence joins TRBV30 and TRBJ2-2; D is perhaps TRBD1 (6 bases). CDR1 GTSNPN and CDR2 SVGIG come from the germline V gene (reference sequence). CDR3 length: 14 amino acids. Trimming stripped 3 bases from V and 5 bases from J, with 13 bases between.

The chain carries TRBV28 and TRBJ2-5, with 11 positions matching TRBD1. Trimming at V came to 6 bases and at J to 5 bases, leaving 5 bases not matched to a gene. Germline CDR1 reads MDHEN; CDR2 reads SYDVKM. The CDR3 totals 14 residues. CDR3 protein: CASRRTGGGETQYF. The CDR3 DNA follows: TGTGCCAGCAGACGGACAGGGGGCGGGGAGACCCAGTACTTC.

This clone appeared a few times. The chain has TRBV30 and TRBJ2-3; no clear D. The CDR3 spans 12 residues. V lost 2 bases and J lost 7, with 10 bases in between. The germline V gene has CDR1 GTSNPN and CDR2 SVGIG (reference sequence). The CDR3 loop reads CAWSTGQYTQYF. As DNA, the CDR3 is TGTGCCTGGAGTACTGGGCAGTATACGCAGTATTTT.

This rearrangement joins TRBV6-1 to TRBJ2-2; possibly TRBD2 for D (5 bases). CDR3 size: 14 residues. Germline values: CDR1 MNHNS, CDR2 SASEGT. V lost 4 bases, J lost 9 bases, and 15 bases lay in between. The CDR3 region is CASSGELGRWELFF. The CDR3 DNA reads TGTGCCAGCAGTGGGGAGCTAGGGAGATGGGAGCTGTTTTTT.

CDR3 nucleotide sequence: TGTGCCTGGAGTGTGGGACTAGGAGGGCCTGATACGCAGTATTTT. It encodes CAWSVGLGGPDTQYF. This chain joins TRBV30 and TRBJ2-3; 8 nucleotides match TRBD2. The J segment lost 6 bases and the V segment lost 0 bases, leaving 8 bases of the junction unmatched. CDR3 size: 15 residues. Germline V gene lookup returns CDR1 GTSNPN and CDR2 SVGIG (reference sequence).

The chain carries TRBV18 and TRBJ1-4; no definite D call. The length of the CDR3 is 15 residues. Trimming stripped 2 bases from V and 0 bases from J, with 7 bases between. The germline gives CDR1 KGHSH, CDR2 LQKENI. CDR3 DNA sequence: TGTGCCAGCTCACCAGTAGCGGCAACTAATGAAAAACTGTTTTTT. The encoded protein is CASSPVAATNEKLFF. The whole variable domain, remainder taken from reference TRBV18 and TRBJ1-4, is NAGVMQNPRHLVRRRGQEARLRCSPMKGHSHVYWYRQLPEEGLKFMVYLQKENIIDESGMPKERFSAEFPKEGPSILRIQQVVRGDSAAYFCASSPVAATNEKLFFGSGTQLSVL.

The CDR3 region is CASSPGTGVDEQYF. The CDR3, as DNA: TGTGCCAGCAGTCCCGGGACAGGGGTCGACGAGCAGTACTTC. V is TRBV6-5 and J is TRBJ2-7; 10 bases are a match to TRBD1. Germline CDR1 and CDR2: MNHEY and SVGAGI. CDR3 length equals 14 residues. V shed 5 bases, J shed 5 bases, and the junction held 6 bases outside the gene matches.

The chain joins TRBV29-1 to TRBJ2-7; 7 nucleotides align to TRBD2. Germline CDR1 reads SQVTM; CDR2 reads ANQGSEA. The CDR3 consists of 12 residues. With V trimmed by 4 bases and J by 3 bases, 3 bases remained unmatched. CDR3 amino acids: CSVASGGYEQYF. The CDR3 DNA sequence: TGCAGCGTTGCTAGCGGCGGCTACGAGCAGTACTTC.

The table lists this clone with a count of one. The chain carries TRBV27 and TRBJ2-3; the match to TRBD1 covers 9 bases. This CDR3 region has 14 residues. Germline loops: CDR1 MNHEY, CDR2 SMNVEV (reference sequence). Trimming cost V 10 bases and J 5 bases; bases outside gene matches: 10. DNA for the CDR3: TGTGCCACCCCGCTGGGACAGGGAGGAGATACGCAGTATTTT. Residues: CATPLGQGGDTQYF.

The rearrangement joins TRBV13 to TRBJ2-2; TRBD2 might be the D (5 bases). Germline CDR1 is PRHDT and CDR2 is FYEKMQ (reference sequence). Trimming took 4 bases from V and 3 from J, leaving 24 bases between them. The CDR3 totals 19 residues. CDR3: CASSSRPWWASGDTGELFF. In DNA, the CDR3 is TGTGCCAGCAGCTCCCGACCTTGGTGGGCGAGCGGCGACACCGGGGAGCTGTTTTTT. Together with reference TRBV13 and TRBJ2-2, the CDR3 gives the full variable domain: AAGVIQSPRHLIKEKRETATLKCYPIPRHDTVYWYQQGPGQDPQFLISFYEKMQSDKGSIPDRFSAQQFSDYHSELNMSSLELGDSALYFCASSSRPWWASGDTGELFFGEGSRLTVL.

The V gene is TRBV28, the J gene TRBJ2-2; TRBD2 matches 9 bases. The CDR3 consists of 15 residues. The V segment lost 3 bases and the J segment 5 bases; nucleotides outside the gene matches: 4. CDR1 and CDR2 (germline): MDHEN, SYDVKM. CDR3 protein: CASSFRGRVTGELFF. CDR3 in DNA: TGTGCCAGCAGTTTTCGCGGGAGGGTAACCGGGGAGCTGTTTTTT.

This clone came up a few times. The chain recombines TRBV29-1 with TRBJ2-7; D may be TRBD1 (6 bases). Germline lookup yields CDR1 SQVTM and CDR2 ANQGSEA. CDR3 length: 12 residues. V gave up 5 bases and J gave up 2 bases, with 10 bases separating them. In DNA, the CDR3 is TGCAGCGTTCCGGACAGCACCTACGAGCAGTACTTC. Translated: CSVPDSTYEQYF.

In its sample, this clone was seen once. The V gene is TRBV11-2, the J gene TRBJ2-5, with 8 positions matching TRBD1. CDR3 length: 15 residues. After removal of 5 bases from V and 3 bases from J, the junction contained 8 bases not matched to a gene. From germline, CDR1 is SGHAT and CDR2 FQNNGV. The CDR3 protein is CASSPQGAREETQYF. The CDR3 DNA reads TGTGCCAGCAGCCCCCAGGGGGCGAGGGAAGAGACCCAGTACTTC.

Only one count was recorded for this clone. The J gene is TRBJ2-1, the V gene TRBV11-2; TRBD2 matches at 10 bases. The germline CDR1 and CDR2 sequences are SGHAT and FQNNGV. The CDR3 extends over 17 amino acids. The J segment lost 5 bases and the V segment lost 0 bases, leaving 7 bases of the junction unmatched. CDR3 amino acids: CASSLDSLAGANNEQFF. In nucleotides, the CDR3 is TGTGCCAGCAGCTTAGATTCCCTAGCGGGAGCAAACAATGAGCAGTTCTTC.

The chain joins TRBV7-9 to TRBJ2-7; TRBD2 is a possible D gene (6 bases). V was clipped by 4 bases and J by 1 base, with 11 bases between them. The CDR3 spans 14 residues. Germline lookup yields CDR1 SEHNR and CDR2 FQNEAQ (reference sequence). The CDR3 is CASSYPGTSYEQYF. The CDR3 DNA reads as TGTGCCAGCAGCTACCCAGGGACTTCCTACGAGCAGTACTTC. The full variable domain, with the rest looked up from reference TRBV7-9 and TRBJ2-7, is DTGVSQNPRHKITKRGQNVTFRCDPISEHNRLYWYRQTLGQGPEFLTYFQNEAQLEKSRLLSDRFSAERPKGSFSTLEIQRTEQGDSAMYLCASSYPGTSYEQYFGPGTRLTVT.